One and the same sample provided the 20 T cell receptor beta chains below, sequenced in a study of blood T cell repertoires in COVID-19 (dated by TCRdb to the early 2020s). Receptor amplification or capture employed the immunoSEQ multiplex PCR assay. TCRdb re-hosts the immuneACCESS table, in-frame sequences only. Its copies lack some clones; in the studies checked, an unresolved V gene accounts for under half of them, and the cause for the rest is not known. The sample records some 90,000 clones, roughly 89% of which are singletons. Roughly 4.9% of the sample belongs to the ten largest clones. Sequencing was done on a sample of peripheral blood. These receptors were collected from a woman at least 80 years old with active COVID-19.

The chain has TRBV19 and TRBJ2-2, with TRBD1 identical over 7 bases. V was clipped by 6 bases and J by 10 bases; unmatched bases: 14. There are 15 residues in the CDR3. CDR1 and CDR2 (germline): LNHDA, SQIVND (reference sequence). CDR3 residues: CASSYTGTAQLELFF. CDR3 in DNA: TGTGCCAGTAGCTATACCGGGACAGCCCAGTTGGAGCTGTTTTTT. Full variable domain (missing parts from reference TRBV19 and TRBJ2-2): DGGITQSPKYLFRKEGQNVTLSCEQNLNHDAMYWYRQDPGQGLRLIYYSQIVNDFQKGDIAEGYSVSREKKESFPLTVTSAQKNPTAFYLCASSYTGTAQLELFFGEGSRLTVL.

V is TRBV12-5 and J is TRBJ2-2, with TRBD1 matching 9 bases. Trimming removed 7 bases from V and 5 bases from J; junction bases left unmatched: 8. Germline V gene sequence: CDR1 LGHNT, CDR2 FRNRAP. The CDR3 has 15 residues. The CDR3 DNA follows: TGTGCTAGTGCCCGGGACAGGGAAATTACCGGGGAGCTGTTTTTT. It specifies CASARDREITGELFF.

The chain has TRBV6-2 or TRBV6-3 and TRBJ2-6, with D tentatively TRBD2 (5 bases). Germline V gene lookup returns CDR1 MNHEY and CDR2 SVGEGT. The CDR3 has 17 amino acids. Trimming removed 0 bases from V and 0 bases from J, with 9 bases in between. In nucleotides, the CDR3 is TGTGCCAGCAGTTACTCGCCGGGGATCTCTGGGGCCAACGTCCTGACTTTC. Amino acid sequence: CASSYSPGISGANVLTF.

The chain is built from TRBV6-5 and TRBJ1-6; D might be TRBD1 (5 bases). The V gene's germline CDR1 is MNHEY and CDR2 SVGAGI. CDR3 length: 14 amino acids. V gave up 2 bases and J gave up 7 bases, with 9 bases separating them. CDR3 protein: CASSYGGRNSPLHF. In nucleotides, the CDR3 is TGTGCCAGCAGTTACGGGGGGAGAAATTCACCCCTCCACTTT.

This sequence joins TRBV5-4 and TRBJ1-3; 7 bases match TRBD1. V lost 0 bases to trimming and J lost 6 bases; unmatched junction nucleotides: 6. The germline V gene has CDR1 SGHNT and CDR2 YYREEE (reference sequence). This CDR3 has 15 amino acids. CDR3 loop: CASSLGGQGENTIYF. The CDR3 DNA reads as TGTGCCAGCAGCTTGGGGGGCCAGGGGGAAAACACCATATATTTT.

This sequence joins TRBV5-5 and TRBJ1-2; TRBD1 matches at 7 bases. With V trimmed by 1 base and J by 5 bases, 5 bases remained unmatched. Germline loops: CDR1 SGHKS, CDR2 YYEKEE (reference sequence). The CDR3 is 14 residues long. CDR3 sequence reads: CASSLNPRGYGYTF. In DNA, the CDR3 is TGTGCCAGCAGCTTGAACCCCAGGGGGTATGGCTACACCTTC.

The chain is built from TRBV9 and TRBJ1-2; unclear D gene. V lost 4 bases and J lost 7, with 20 bases in between. Germline loops: CDR1 SGDLS, CDR2 YYNGEE. This CDR3 is built from 15 residues. In nucleotides, the CDR3 is TGTGCCAGCAGCCCGGGGATTAACCCCACGGGTGGCTACACCTTC. It encodes CASSPGINPTGGYTF. The variable domain in full, with the rest retrieved from reference TRBV9 and TRBJ1-2, is DSGVTQTPKHLITATGQRVTLRCSPRSGDLSVYWYQQSLDQGLQFLIQYYNGEERAKGNILERFSAQQFPDLHSELNLSSLELGDSALYFCASSPGINPTGGYTFGSGTRLTVV.

The genes are TRBV5-1 and TRBJ2-3; D is ambiguous. This CDR3 contains 15 residues. The germline gives CDR1 SGHRS, CDR2 YFSETQ. The V end lost 0 bases, the J end lost 7 bases, and 15 bases lay between the germline ends. The CDR3 DNA is TGCGCCAGCAGCTTGGCCCAAGGTAGCTCAAATACGCAGTATTTT. As protein: CASSLAQGSSNTQYF.

This rearrangement joins TRBV7-3 to TRBJ2-1; D not certain. The CDR3 totals 14 residues. Looked up from germline, CDR1 is SGHTA and CDR2 is FQGTGA. V lost 3 bases to trimming and J lost 7 bases, with 13 bases between them. CDR3 loop: CASSLGPTSNEQFF. CDR3 bases: TGTGCCAGCAGCTTGGGCCCTACGAGTAATGAGCAGTTCTTC.

This clone has just one count. The rearrangement uses TRBV5-4 and TRBJ1-1; the match to TRBD1 covers 10 bases. Trimming at V came to 2 bases and at J to 10 bases, leaving 8 bases not matched to a gene. This CDR3 spans 14 amino acids. CDR1 and CDR2 from the germline V gene are SGHNT and YYREEE (reference sequence). DNA for the CDR3: TGTGCCAGCAGCTTCACCGGGACAGGGGAGAGAGCTTTCTTT. Encoded protein: CASSFTGTGERAFF.

The V call is TRBV18, the J call TRBJ2-7; the D gene is possibly TRBD2 (5 bases). CDR3 length: 12 residues. V lost 3 bases, J lost 2 bases, and 5 bases lay in between. Per germline, CDR1 KGHSH and CDR2 LQKENI. The CDR3 sequence: CASSPGTYEQYF. In DNA, the CDR3 is TGTGCCAGCTCACCCGGGACCTACGAGCAGTACTTC.

The sample holds one count of this clone. CDR3 sequence: CASSPLGLAGGSRDTQYF. CDR3 DNA sequence: TGTGCCAGCAGTCCCTTAGGACTAGCGGGAGGCAGCAGGGATACGCAGTATTTT. The V call is TRBV28, the J call TRBJ2-3; 14 bases fit TRBD2. CDR3 length equals 18 residues. With 5 bases clipped from V and 6 bases from J, the junction kept 13 bases outside the gene matches. The germline V gene encodes CDR1 MDHEN and CDR2 SYDVKM.

The rearrangement uses TRBV11-2 and TRBJ2-5, with 12 bases fitting TRBD2. The CDR3 is 18 amino acids. Germline trimming cut 1 base from V and 1 base from J; bases unmatched to any gene: 7. The germline V gene encodes CDR1 SGHAT and CDR2 FQNNGV. The CDR3 region is CASSLGTSGTAAQETQYF. The CDR3 DNA is TGTGCCAGCAGCTTAGGGACTAGCGGGACGGCCGCCCAAGAGACCCAGTACTTC.

The V gene is TRBV28, the J gene TRBJ2-3, with TRBD2 as a possible D gene (5 bases). Between the trimmed V and J ends, which lost 7 bases and 2 bases, there was a span of 16 bases. CDR3 length: 15 amino acids. CDR1 is MDHEN, CDR2 SYDVKM, per germline. CDR3 amino acids: CASIRGGSPTDTQYF. CDR3 in DNA: TGTGCCAGCATTCGAGGCGGGTCGCCCACAGATACGCAGTATTTT.

The chain recombines TRBV3-1 (or the pseudogene TRBV3-2) with TRBJ2-5, with 7 bases fitting TRBD1. The CDR3 has 13 residues. CDR1 is LGHDT and CDR2 is YNNKEL in the germline V gene (reference sequence). The ends lost 4 bases at V and 2 bases at J; junction bases unmatched: 1. CDR3: CASSRQGQETQYF. As DNA, the CDR3 is TGTGCCAGCAGCCGACAGGGTCAAGAGACCCAGTACTTC.

This clone was observed once. The chain is built from TRBV7-2 and TRBJ2-1, with D unclear. The germline V gene encodes CDR1 SGHTA and CDR2 FQGNSA. V was clipped by 2 bases and J by 4 bases, with 12 bases between them. The CDR3 has 15 residues. The CDR3 reads CASSLPRNLYNEQFF. Here the CDR3 DNA reads TGTGCCAGCAGCTTACCCAGGAACCTATACAATGAGCAGTTCTTC. The variable domain in full, completed from reference TRBV7-2 and TRBJ2-1, reads GAGVSQSPSNKVTEKGKDVELRCDPISGHTALYWYRQSLGQGLEFLIYFQGNSAPDKSGLPSDRFSAERTGGSVSTLTIQRTQQEDSAVYLCASSLPRNLYNEQFFGPGTRLTVL.

V usage is TRBV30 and J usage is TRBJ1-1; 7 bases agree with TRBD1. The CDR3 has 12 residues. Germline CDR1 reads GTSNPN; CDR2 reads SVGIG (reference sequence). Germline trimming cut 1 base from V and 10 bases from J; bases unmatched to any gene: 6. The CDR3 spells CAWSGGGRVAFF. The CDR3 nucleotides are TGTGCCTGGAGTGGAGGGGGCCGGGTAGCTTTCTTT.

The chain links TRBV10-3 to TRBJ2-3; no firm D call. Trimming took off 0 bases at V and 2 bases at J, with 6 bases between the two ends. Germline CDR1 and CDR2: ENHRY and SYGVKD. CDR3 length: 14 amino acids. CDR3 sequence: CAISESIDTDTQYF. The DNA for the CDR3 is TGTGCCATCAGTGAGTCGATAGACACAGATACGCAGTATTTT.

This sequence joins TRBV19 and TRBJ2-5; 7 bases are a match to TRBD1. The CDR3 has 14 amino acids. Per the germline V gene, CDR1 is LNHDA and CDR2 is SQIVND (reference sequence). V was clipped by 2 bases and J by 2 bases; unmatched bases: 2. CDR3 amino acids: CASSITGVQETQYF. The CDR3 nucleotides read TGTGCCAGTAGTATAACAGGGGTTCAAGAGACCCAGTACTTC.

The J gene is TRBJ2-1, the V gene TRBV29-1; 8 nucleotides match TRBD2. This CDR3 has 13 residues. The trim removed 6 bases at V and 5 bases at J, leaving 6 bases unmatched. Per the germline V gene, CDR1 is SQVTM and CDR2 is ANQGSEA. The CDR3 loop reads CSVGRGGHNEQFF. CDR3 coding DNA: TGCAGCGTGGGACGGGGGGGCCACAATGAGCAGTTCTTC.